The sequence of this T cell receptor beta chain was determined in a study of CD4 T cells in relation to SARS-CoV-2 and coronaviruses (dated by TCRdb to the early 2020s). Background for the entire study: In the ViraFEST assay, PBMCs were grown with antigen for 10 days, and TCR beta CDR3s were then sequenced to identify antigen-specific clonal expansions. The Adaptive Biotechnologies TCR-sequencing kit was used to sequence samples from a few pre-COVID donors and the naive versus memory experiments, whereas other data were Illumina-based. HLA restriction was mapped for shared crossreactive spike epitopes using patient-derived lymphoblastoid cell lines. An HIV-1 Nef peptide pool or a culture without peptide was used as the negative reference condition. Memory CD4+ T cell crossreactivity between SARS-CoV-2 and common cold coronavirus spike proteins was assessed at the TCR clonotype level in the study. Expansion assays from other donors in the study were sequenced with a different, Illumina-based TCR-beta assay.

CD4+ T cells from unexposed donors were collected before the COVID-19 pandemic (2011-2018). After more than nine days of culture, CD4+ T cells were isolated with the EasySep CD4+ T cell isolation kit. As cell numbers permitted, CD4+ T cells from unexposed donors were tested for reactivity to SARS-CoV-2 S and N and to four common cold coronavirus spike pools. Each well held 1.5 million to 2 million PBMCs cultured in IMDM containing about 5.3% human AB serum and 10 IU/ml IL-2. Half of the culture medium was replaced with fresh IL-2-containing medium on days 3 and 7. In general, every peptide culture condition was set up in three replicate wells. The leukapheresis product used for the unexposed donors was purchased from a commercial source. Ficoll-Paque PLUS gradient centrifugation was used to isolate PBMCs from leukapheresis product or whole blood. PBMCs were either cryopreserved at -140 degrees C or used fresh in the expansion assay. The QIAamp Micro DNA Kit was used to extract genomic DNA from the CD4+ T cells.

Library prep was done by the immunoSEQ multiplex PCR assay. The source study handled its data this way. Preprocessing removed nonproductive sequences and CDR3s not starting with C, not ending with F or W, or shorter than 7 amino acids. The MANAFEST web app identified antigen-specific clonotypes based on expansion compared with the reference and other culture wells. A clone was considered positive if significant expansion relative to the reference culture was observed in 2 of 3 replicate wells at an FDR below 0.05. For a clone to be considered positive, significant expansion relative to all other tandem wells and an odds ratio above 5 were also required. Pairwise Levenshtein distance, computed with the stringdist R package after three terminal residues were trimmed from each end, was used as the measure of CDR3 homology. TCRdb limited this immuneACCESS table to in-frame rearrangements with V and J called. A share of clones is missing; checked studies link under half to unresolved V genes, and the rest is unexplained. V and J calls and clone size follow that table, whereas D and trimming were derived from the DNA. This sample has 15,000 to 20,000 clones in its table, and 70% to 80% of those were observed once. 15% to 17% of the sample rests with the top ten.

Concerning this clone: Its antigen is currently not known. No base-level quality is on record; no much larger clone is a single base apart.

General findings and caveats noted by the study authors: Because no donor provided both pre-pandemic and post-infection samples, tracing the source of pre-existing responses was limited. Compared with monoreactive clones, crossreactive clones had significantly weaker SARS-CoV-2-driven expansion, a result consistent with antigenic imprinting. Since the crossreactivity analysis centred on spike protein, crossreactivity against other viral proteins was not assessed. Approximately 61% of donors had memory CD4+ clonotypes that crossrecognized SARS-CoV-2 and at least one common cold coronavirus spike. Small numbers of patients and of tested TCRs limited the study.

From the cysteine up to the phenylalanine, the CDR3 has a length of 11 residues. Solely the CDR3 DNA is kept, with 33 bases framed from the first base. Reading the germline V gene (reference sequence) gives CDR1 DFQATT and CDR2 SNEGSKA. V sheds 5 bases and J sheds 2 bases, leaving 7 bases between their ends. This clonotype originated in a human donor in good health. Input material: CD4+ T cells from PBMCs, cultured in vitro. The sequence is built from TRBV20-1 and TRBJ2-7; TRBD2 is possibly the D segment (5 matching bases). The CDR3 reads CSAAGPYEQYF. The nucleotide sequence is TGCAGTGCTGCGGGTCCCTACGAGCAGTACTTC.